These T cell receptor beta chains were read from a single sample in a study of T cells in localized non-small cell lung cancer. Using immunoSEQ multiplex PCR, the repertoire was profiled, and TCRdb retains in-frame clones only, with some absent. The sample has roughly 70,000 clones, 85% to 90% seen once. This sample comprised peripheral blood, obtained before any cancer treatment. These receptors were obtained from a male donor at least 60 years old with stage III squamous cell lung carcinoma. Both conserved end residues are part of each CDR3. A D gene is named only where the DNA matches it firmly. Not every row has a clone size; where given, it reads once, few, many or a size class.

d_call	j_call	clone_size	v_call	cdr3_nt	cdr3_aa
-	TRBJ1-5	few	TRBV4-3	TGCGCCAGCAGCCAAAAGGTCGGGTATCAGCCCCAGCATTTT	CASSQKVGYQPQHF
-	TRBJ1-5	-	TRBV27	TGTGCCAGCCGCGGGGGAGGCCAGCCCCAGCATTTT	CASRGGGQPQHF
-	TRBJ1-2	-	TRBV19	TGTGCCAGTAGTATAAGAGAGACGGATGGCTACACCTTC	CASSIRETDGYTF
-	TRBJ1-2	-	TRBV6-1	TGTGCCAGCAGTGAAGCGGGCAGACTCTATGGCTACACCTTC	CASSEAGRLYGYTF
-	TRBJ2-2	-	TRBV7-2	TGTGCCAGCTCCCGGGGACTTGCAATGGGGGAGCTGTTTTTT	CASSRGLAMGELFF
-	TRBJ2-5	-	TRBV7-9	TGTGCCAGCAGCTTAGCTTTTGACAGCGAGCCCCAGTACTTC	CASSLAFDSEPQYF
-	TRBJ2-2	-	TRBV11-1	TGTGCCAGCAGGGCTCCGACGAACACCGGGGAGCTGTTTTTT	CASRAPTNTGELFF
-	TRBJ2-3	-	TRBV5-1	TGCGCCAGCAGCTCCACAGGGGCGGGGGGCACAGATACGCAGTATTTT	CASSSTGAGGTDTQYF
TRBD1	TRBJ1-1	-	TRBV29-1	TGCAGCGTTGGACAAGGGGGCATGAACACTGAAGCTTTCTTT	CSVGQGGMNTEAFF
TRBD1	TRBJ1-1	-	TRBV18	TGTGCCAGCTCACTCGGGACAGGGATGAACACTGAAGCTTTCTTT	CASSLGTGMNTEAFF
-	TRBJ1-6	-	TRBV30	TGTGCCTGGGGCACCGGGGTACAGGCGAACTATAATTCACCCCTCCACTTT	CAWGTGVQANYNSPLHF
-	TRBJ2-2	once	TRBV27	TGTGCCAGCAGTCCGTTAGCAGAGAACACCGGGGAGCTGTTTTTT	CASSPLAENTGELFF
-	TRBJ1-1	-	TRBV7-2	TGTGCCAGCAGCCCTAACGCCCGCGCTGAAGCTTTCTTT	CASSPNARAEAFF
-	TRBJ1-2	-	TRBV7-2	TGTGCCAGCAGCTTAGGGGGGGGCTCAGCTCGTGGCTACACCTTC	CASSLGGGSARGYTF
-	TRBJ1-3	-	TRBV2	TGTGCCAGCAGGGGCGGCTCCAGGGGAAACACCATATATTTT	CASRGGSRGNTIYF
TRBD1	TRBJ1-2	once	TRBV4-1	TGCGCCAGCAGCCAAAGGGACAGTCGACTGTATGGCTACACCTTC	CASSQRDSRLYGYTF
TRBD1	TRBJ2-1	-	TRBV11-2	TGTGCCAGCAGCACCGCACAGGGGCCGTCTCTCGAGCAGTTCTTC	CASSTAQGPSLEQFF
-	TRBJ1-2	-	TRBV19	TGTGCCAGTAGGGCCCACAGCCCTAACTATGGCTACACCTTC	CASRAHSPNYGYTF
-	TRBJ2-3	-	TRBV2	TGTGCCAGCAGGGGCAGGGGCGCAGATACGCAGTATTTT	CASRGRGADTQYF
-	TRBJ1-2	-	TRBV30	TGTGCCTGGATACGTGGACTCTATGGCTACACCTTC	CAWIRGLYGYTF
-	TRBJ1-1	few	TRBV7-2	TGTGCCAGCACCTCACGGAGGGTGAACACTGAAGCTTTCTTT	CASTSRRVNTEAFF
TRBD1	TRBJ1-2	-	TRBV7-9	TGTGCCAGCAGCGTACTGACAGGGGACTATGGCTACACCTTC	CASSVLTGDYGYTF
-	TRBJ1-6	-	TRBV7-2	TGTGCCAGCAGCTTATATCCTTCACCCCTCCACTTT	CASSLYPSPLHF
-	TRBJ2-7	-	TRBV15	TGTGCCACCAGCAGAGGAAGCAGCTACGAGCAGTACTTC	CATSRGSSYEQYF
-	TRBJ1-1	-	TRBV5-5	TGTGCCAGCAGCCCCAATGGCATAACAATTTTCTTT	CASSPNGITIFF
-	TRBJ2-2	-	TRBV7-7	TGTGCTAGCAGCAGGGACCAAACGAACACCGGGGAGCTGTTTTTT	CASSRDQTNTGELFF
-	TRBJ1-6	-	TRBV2	TGTGCCAGCAGTGGCGTTCAGACAAATTCACCCCTCCACTTT	CASSGVQTNSPLHF
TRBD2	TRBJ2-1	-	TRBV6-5	TGTGCCAGCAGTTCCGCCGGGACTAGCGGGAATGAGCAGTTCTTC	CASSSAGTSGNEQFF
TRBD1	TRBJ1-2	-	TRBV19	TGTGCCAGTAGTACCGGACAGGACAACTATGGCTACACCTTC	CASSTGQDNYGYTF
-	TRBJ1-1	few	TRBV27	TGTGCCAGCAGTCTTACACTACAGGGACGAGCTTTCTTT	CASSLTLQGRAFF
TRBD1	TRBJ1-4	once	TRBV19	TGTGCCAGTAGGAATCCGGGACAGGCTAATGAAAAACTGTTTTTT	CASRNPGQANEKLFF
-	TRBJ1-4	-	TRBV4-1	TGCGCCAGCAGCCAAGACTCACAGATGAATGAAAAACTGTTTTTT	CASSQDSQMNEKLFF
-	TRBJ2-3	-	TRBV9	TGTGCCAGCAGCGAGGCTTCTAGCACAGATACGCAGTATTTT	CASSEASSTDTQYF
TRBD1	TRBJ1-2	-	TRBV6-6	TGTGCCAGCAGTACAGGGGACTATGGCTACACCTTC	CASSTGDYGYTF
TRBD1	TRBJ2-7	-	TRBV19	TGTGCCAGTAGGCCGGGACAGAAAACCTACGAGCAGTACTTC	CASRPGQKTYEQYF
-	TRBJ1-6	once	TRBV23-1	TGCGCCAGCAACGCGAGCTCCTATAATTCACCCCTCCACTTT	CASNASSYNSPLHF
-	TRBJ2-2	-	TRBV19	TGTGCCAGTAGTATACTGAACACCGGGGAGCTGTTTTTT	CASSILNTGELFF
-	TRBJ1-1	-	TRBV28	TGTGCCAGCAGTTTATCTTGGTTGGCTGAAGCTTTCTTT	CASSLSWLAEAFF
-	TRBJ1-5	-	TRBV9	TGTGCCAGCACCGAAGGGGACGGCGATCAGCCCCAGCATTTT	CASTEGDGDQPQHF
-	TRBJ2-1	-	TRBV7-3	TGTGCCAGCAGCTTATCTACCTACAATGAGCAGTTCTTC	CASSLSTYNEQFF
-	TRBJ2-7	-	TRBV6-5	TGTGCCAGCAGCGTCAGGGGCCCCACCTACGAGCAGTACTTC	CASSVRGPTYEQYF
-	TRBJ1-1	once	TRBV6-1	TGTGCCAGCAGTGAAGGAAGGGTCGTCAGGGGCACTGAAGCTTTCTTT	CASSEGRVVRGTEAFF
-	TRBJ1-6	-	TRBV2	TGTGCCAGCAGTGAAGGACACCAGGCACCCCTCCACTTT	CASSEGHQAPLHF
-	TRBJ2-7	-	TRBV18	TGTGCCAGCAACACCGGGGGTTACGAGCAGTACTTC	CASNTGGYEQYF
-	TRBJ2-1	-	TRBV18	TGTGCCAGCTCCTCTTCGAGCTCCTACAATGAGCAGTTCTTC	CASSSSSSYNEQFF
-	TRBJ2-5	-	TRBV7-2	TGTGCCAGCAGCTGGGGGCCTCAAGAGACCCAGTACTTC	CASSWGPQETQYF
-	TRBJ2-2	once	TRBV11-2	TGTGCCAGCAGCTCCCCGGCGGGATGGACCGGGGAGCTGTTTTTT	CASSSPAGWTGELFF
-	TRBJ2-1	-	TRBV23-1	TGCGCCAGCAGTCAATCGATCATAGGCCCTCCTCGGCATGAGCAGTTCTTC	CASSQSIIGPPRHEQFF
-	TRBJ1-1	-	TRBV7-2	TGTGCCAGCAGCTTCGGGCCTGACATGGTTGCTTTCTTT	CASSFGPDMVAFF
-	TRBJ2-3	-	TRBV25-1	TGTGCCAGCAGTGATCCTAGCACAGATACGCAGTATTTT	CASSDPSTDTQYF
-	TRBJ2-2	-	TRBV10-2	TGCGCCAGCAGTGAGCTACCGACCTCCCAGAGAGGCACCGGGGAGCTGTTTTTT	CASSELPTSQRGTGELFF
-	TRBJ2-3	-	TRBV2	TGTGCCAGCGACAGGAGCTTCACAGATACGCAGTATTTT	CASDRSFTDTQYF
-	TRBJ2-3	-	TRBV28	TGTGCCAGCACCCTACGGGACAAGAGGACAGATACGCAGTATTTT	CASTLRDKRTDTQYF
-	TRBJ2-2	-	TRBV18	TGTGCCAGCTCACCAAATCCCCCACCCAGCGGGGAGCTGTTTTTT	CASSPNPPPSGELFF